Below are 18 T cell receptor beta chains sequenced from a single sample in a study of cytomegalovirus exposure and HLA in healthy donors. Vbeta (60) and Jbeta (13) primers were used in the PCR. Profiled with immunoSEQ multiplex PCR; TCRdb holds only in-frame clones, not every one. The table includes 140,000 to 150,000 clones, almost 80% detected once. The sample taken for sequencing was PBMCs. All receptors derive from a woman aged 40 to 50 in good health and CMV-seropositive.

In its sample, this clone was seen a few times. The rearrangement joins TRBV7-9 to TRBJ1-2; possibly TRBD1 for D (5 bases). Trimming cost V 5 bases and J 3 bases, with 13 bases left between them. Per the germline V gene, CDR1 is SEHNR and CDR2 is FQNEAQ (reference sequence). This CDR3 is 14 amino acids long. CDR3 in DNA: TGTGCCAGCAGCGGTGGGGCAGGCTACTATGGCTACACCTTC. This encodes CASSGGAGYYGYTF.

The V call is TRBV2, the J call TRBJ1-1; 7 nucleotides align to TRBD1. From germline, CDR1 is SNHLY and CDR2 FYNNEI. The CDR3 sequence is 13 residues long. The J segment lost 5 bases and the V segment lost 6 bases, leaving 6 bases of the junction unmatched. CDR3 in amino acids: CASSLTGNTEAFF. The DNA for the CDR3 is TGTGCCAGCAGCTTGACAGGGAATACTGAAGCTTTCTTT. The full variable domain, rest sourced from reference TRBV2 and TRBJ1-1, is EPEVTQTPSHQVTQMGQEVILRCVPISNHLYFYWYRQILGQKVEFLVSFYNNEISEKSEIFDDQFSVERPDGSNFTLKIRSTKLEDSAMYFCASSLTGNTEAFFGQGTRLTVV.

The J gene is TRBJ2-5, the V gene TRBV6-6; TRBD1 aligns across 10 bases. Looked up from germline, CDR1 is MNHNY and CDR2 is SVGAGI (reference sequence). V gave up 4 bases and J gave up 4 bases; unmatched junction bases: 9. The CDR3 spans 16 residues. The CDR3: CASSFSGQGVGETQYF. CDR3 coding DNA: TGTGCCAGCAGTTTTTCCGGACAGGGGGTAGGAGAGACCCAGTACTTC.

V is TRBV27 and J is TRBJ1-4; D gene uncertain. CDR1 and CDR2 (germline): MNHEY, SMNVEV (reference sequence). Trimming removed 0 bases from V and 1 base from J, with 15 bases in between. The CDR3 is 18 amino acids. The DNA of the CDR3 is TGTGCCAGCAGTTTATCACCCGCCCCGGGAAAAACTAATGAAAAACTGTTTTTT. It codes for CASSLSPAPGKTNEKLFF.

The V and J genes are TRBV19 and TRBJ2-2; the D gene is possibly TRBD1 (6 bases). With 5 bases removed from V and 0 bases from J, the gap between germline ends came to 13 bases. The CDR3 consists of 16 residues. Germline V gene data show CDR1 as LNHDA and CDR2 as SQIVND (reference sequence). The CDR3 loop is CASSSYGTTNTGELFF. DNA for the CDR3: TGTGCCAGTAGTTCTTACGGGACAACGAACACCGGGGAGCTGTTTTTT.

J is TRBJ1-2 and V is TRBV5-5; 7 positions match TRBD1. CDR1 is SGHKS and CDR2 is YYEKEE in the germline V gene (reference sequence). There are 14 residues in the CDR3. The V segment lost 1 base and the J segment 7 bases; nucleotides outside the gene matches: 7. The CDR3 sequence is CASSLRGPEGGYTF. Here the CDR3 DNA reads TGTGCCAGCAGCTTGAGGGGGCCGGAAGGTGGCTACACCTTC.

The CDR3 DNA sequence: TGTGCCAGCTCACCGCCCACAGGGGAGAAGTACTTC. Protein sequence: CASSPPTGEKYF. The rearrangement joins TRBV18 to TRBJ2-7; TRBD1 matches 7 bases. Germline CDR1 and CDR2: KGHSH and LQKENI. V lost 3 bases and J lost 11; bases outside the gene matches: 7. This CDR3 region has 12 residues.

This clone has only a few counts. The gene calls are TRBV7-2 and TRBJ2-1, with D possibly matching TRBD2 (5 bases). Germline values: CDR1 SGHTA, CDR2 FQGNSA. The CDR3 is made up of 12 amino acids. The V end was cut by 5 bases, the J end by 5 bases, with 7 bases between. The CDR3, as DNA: TGTGCCAGCAGCCCGACTAACAATGAGCAGTTCTTC. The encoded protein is CASSPTNNEQFF. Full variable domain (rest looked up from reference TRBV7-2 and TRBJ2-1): GAGVSQSPSNKVTEKGKDVELRCDPISGHTALYWYRQSLGQGLEFLIYFQGNSAPDKSGLPSDRFSAERTGGSVSTLTIQRTQQEDSAVYLCASSPTNNEQFFGPGTRLTVL.

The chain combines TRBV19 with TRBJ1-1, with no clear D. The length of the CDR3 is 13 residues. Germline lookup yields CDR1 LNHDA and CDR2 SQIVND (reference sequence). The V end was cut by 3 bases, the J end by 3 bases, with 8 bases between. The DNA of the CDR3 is TGTGCCAGTAGTATTCGGAGGGACACTGAAGCTTTCTTT. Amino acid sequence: CASSIRRDTEAFF.

The CDR3 protein is CASSLEGQTLPPLHF. In DNA form, the CDR3 reads TGTGCCAGCAGCTTAGAGGGGCAGACCCTCCCGCCCCTCCACTTT. This chain links TRBV7-2 with TRBJ1-6, with D perhaps matching TRBD1 (5 bases). V dropped 1 base and J dropped 13 bases, with 17 bases sitting between them. Germline V lookup: CDR1 SGHTA, CDR2 FQGNSA. This CDR3 region has 15 residues.

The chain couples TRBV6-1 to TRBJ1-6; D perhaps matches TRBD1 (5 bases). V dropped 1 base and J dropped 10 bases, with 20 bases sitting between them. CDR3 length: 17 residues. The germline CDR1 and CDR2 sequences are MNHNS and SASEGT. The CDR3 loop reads CASSEDPFGAPRSPLHF. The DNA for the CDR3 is TGTGCCAGCAGTGAAGATCCTTTTGGGGCGCCCCGCTCACCCCTCCACTTT.

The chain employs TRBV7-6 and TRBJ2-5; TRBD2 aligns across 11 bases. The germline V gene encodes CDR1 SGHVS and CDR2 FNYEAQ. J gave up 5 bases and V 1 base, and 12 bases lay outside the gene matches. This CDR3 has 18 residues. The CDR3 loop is CASSLVPGGLAALETQYF. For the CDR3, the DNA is TGTGCCAGCAGCTTAGTGCCCGGGGGACTAGCGGCGTTGGAGACCCAGTACTTC. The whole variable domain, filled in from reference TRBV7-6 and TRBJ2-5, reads GAGVSQSPRYKVTKRGQDVALRCDPISGHVSLYWYRQALGQGPEFLTYFNYEAQQDKSGLPNDRFSAERPEGSISTLTIQRTEQRDSAMYRCASSLVPGGLAALETQYFGPGTRLLVL.

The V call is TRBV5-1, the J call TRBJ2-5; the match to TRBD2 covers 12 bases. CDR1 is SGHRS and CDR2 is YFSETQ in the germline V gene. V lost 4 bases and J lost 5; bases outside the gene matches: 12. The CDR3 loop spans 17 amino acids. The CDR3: CASSGGLAGGPRETQYF. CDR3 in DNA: TGCGCCAGCAGCGGAGGCCTAGCGGGGGGGCCGCGGGAGACCCAGTACTTC.

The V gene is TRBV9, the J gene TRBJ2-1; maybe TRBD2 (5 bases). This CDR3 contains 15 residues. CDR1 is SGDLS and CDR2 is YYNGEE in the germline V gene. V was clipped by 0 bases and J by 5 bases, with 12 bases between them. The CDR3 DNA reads TGTGCCAGCAGCGTAGACGGGCCCGGGGACAATGAGCAGTTCTTC. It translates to CASSVDGPGDNEQFF.

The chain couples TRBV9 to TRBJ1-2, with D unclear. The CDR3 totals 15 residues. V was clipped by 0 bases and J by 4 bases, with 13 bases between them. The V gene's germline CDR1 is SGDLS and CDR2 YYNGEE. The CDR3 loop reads CASSVVGLPGYGYTF. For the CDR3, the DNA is TGTGCCAGCAGCGTAGTCGGGTTACCGGGCTATGGCTACACCTTC. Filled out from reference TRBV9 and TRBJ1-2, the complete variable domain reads DSGVTQTPKHLITATGQRVTLRCSPRSGDLSVYWYQQSLDQGLQFLIQYYNGEERAKGNILERFSAQQFPDLHSELNLSSLELGDSALYFCASSVVGLPGYGYTFGSGTRLTVV.

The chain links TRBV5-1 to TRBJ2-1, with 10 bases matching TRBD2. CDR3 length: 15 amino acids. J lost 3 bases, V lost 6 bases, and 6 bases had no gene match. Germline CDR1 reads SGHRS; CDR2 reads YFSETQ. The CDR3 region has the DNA TGCGCCAGCAATACTCCTAGCGGGGGCTACAATGAGCAGTTCTTC. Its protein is CASNTPSGGYNEQFF.

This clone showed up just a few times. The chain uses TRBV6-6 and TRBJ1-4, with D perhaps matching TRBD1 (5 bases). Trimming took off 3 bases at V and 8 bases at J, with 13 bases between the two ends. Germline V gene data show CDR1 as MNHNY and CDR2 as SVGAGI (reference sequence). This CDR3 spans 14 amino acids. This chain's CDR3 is CASSYGGHGEKLFF. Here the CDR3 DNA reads TGTGCCAGCAGTTATGGCGGACACGGGGAAAAACTGTTTTTT.

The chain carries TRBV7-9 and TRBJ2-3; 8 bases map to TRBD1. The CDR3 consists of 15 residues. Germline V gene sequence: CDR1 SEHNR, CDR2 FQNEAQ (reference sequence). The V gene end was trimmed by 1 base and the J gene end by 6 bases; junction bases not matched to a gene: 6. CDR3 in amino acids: CASSLVGTGSDTQYF. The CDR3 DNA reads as TGTGCCAGCAGCTTAGTAGGGACAGGCAGCGATACGCAGTATTTT.